One and the same sample provided the 27 T cell receptor beta chains below, sequenced in a study of blood T cell repertoires in COVID-19 (dated by TCRdb to the early 2020s). Libraries were built with the immunoSEQ multiplex PCR assay. Imported from immuneACCESS, the table was reduced by TCRdb to in-frame sequences with V and J called. These copies leave out some clones; in studies compared against another copy, an unresolved V gene accounts for under half, and the cause of the remainder is not known. The sample table holds 130,000 or so clones, of which more than 75% were seen once. The ten largest make up around 5% of the sample. Sequencing input: peripheral blood. The receptors were sampled from a woman in her sixties or seventies with COVID-19, enrolled during active disease.

CDR3 nucleotide sequence: TGCGCCAGCAGCTTAGACAGGAACACTGAAGCTTTCTTT. Protein product: CASSLDRNTEAFF. The chain combines TRBV4-3 with TRBJ1-1, with a weak D call TRBD1 (5 bases). The CDR3 runs to 13 residues. Trimming took off 5 bases at V and 1 base at J, with 8 bases between the two ends. Per germline, CDR1 LGHNA and CDR2 YSLEER.

The chain joins TRBV10-3 to TRBJ1-1; no definite D call. Looked up from germline, CDR1 is ENHRY and CDR2 is SYGVKD. The CDR3 is 12 residues long. The V end was cut by 9 bases, the J end by 1 base, with 9 bases between. The CDR3 protein is CAITGKNTEAFF. The CDR3 DNA sequence: TGTGCCATTACGGGGAAGAACACTGAAGCTTTCTTT.

This rearrangement joins TRBV15 to TRBJ1-6; 7 bases align to TRBD1. The CDR3 runs to 15 residues. V lost 5 bases and J lost 8; bases outside the gene matches: 9. Germline V lookup: CDR1 LNHNV, CDR2 YYDKDF (reference sequence). For the CDR3, the DNA is TGTGCCACCAGCTCCCGACAGGGCGGGGATTCACCCCTCCACTTT. As protein: CATSSRQGGDSPLHF.

This chain joins TRBV7-7 and TRBJ2-7; D is perhaps TRBD2 (6 bases). The CDR3 sequence is 13 residues long. Germline CDR1 reads SSHAT; CDR2 reads FNYEAQ (reference sequence). V lost 5 bases and J 5 bases, leaving 13 bases between the germline ends. The CDR3 protein is CASSMGLWDEQYF. CDR3 nucleotides: TGTGCCAGCAGCATGGGACTCTGGGACGAGCAGTACTTC.

The genes are TRBV3-1 (or the pseudogene TRBV3-2) and TRBJ2-7, with 7 bases fitting TRBD2. Germline CDR1 is LGHDT and CDR2 is YNNKEL (reference sequence). J gave up 8 bases and V 1 base, and 8 bases lay outside the gene matches. This CDR3 is 14 amino acids long. The CDR3 nucleotides are TGTGCCAGCAGCCAAGGCCGGGCGGGGGTTAAGCAGTACTTC. Translation gives CASSQGRAGVKQYF.

The V call is TRBV28, the J call TRBJ1-1; D is ambiguous. From germline, CDR1 is MDHEN and CDR2 SYDVKM. Trimming cost V 5 bases and J 0 bases, with 13 bases left between them. The CDR3 has 15 amino acids. CDR3 DNA sequence: TGTGCCAGCAGTACCGGAGGGCGGTTGAACACTGAAGCTTTCTTT. As protein: CASSTGGRLNTEAFF.

The rearrangement uses TRBV15 and TRBJ1-3, with D tentatively TRBD1 (6 bases). The V end lost 4 bases, the J end lost 1 base, and 8 bases lay between the germline ends. Germline CDR1 reads LNHNV; CDR2 reads YYDKDF (reference sequence). The CDR3 has 14 residues. In nucleotides, the CDR3 is TGTGCCACCAGCATCAGGGGTTCTGGAAACACCATATATTTT. Its protein product is CATSIRGSGNTIYF.

The chain has TRBV4-1 and TRBJ2-7, with TRBD2 as a possible D gene (7 bases). The CDR3 sequence is 15 residues long. V gave up 0 bases and J gave up 1 base, with 10 bases separating them. Germline loops: CDR1 MGHRA, CDR2 YSYEKL. CDR3 sequence: CASSQEQGGSYEQYF. The CDR3 DNA reads as TGCGCCAGCAGCCAAGAACAGGGAGGGTCCTACGAGCAGTACTTC.

The gene calls are TRBV6-2 or TRBV6-3 and TRBJ2-1, with 9 bases that match TRBD1. The CDR3 runs 15 residues. Germline assignment: CDR1 MNHEY and CDR2 SVGEGT. V dropped 2 bases and J dropped 6; count of bases not matched to a gene: 5. The CDR3 nucleotides are TGTGCCAGCAGTTACGGGGGACAGGGCGTCAATGAGCAGTTCTTC. Translated, it gives CASSYGGQGVNEQFF.

The V call is TRBV27, the J call TRBJ2-2, with D maybe TRBD1 (5 bases). V lost 2 bases, J lost 1 base, and 14 bases lay in between. This CDR3 region has 17 residues. Germline CDR1 MNHEY, CDR2 SMNVEV (reference sequence). The CDR3 DNA reads as TGTGCCAGCAGTTTAGATCGCAGGGCGAAGAACACCGGGGAGCTGTTTTTT. It translates to CASSLDRRAKNTGELFF.

This clone came up a few times. The chain recombines TRBV4-1 with TRBJ1-2; TRBD1 aligns across 8 bases. J lost 8 bases, V lost 5 bases, and 7 bases had no gene match. The CDR3 is 13 amino acids. Germline assignment: CDR1 MGHRA and CDR2 YSYEKL. Written as DNA, the CDR3 is TGCGCCAGCAGCGCAGCCGACAGGGGAGGCTACACCTTC. Its protein product is CASSAADRGGYTF.

The chain uses TRBV7-2 and TRBJ2-7, with 8 bases fitting TRBD2. J was trimmed by 0 bases and V by 4 bases; bases with no gene match: 17. The CDR3 loop spans 19 amino acids. CDR1 SGHTA and CDR2 FQGNSA come from the germline V gene. CDR3 DNA: TGTGCCAGCAGCTCTGGTGGGTTGGGGCGGGGGGCAAGCTCCTACGAGCAGTACTTC. The encoded protein is CASSSGGLGRGASSYEQYF.

V usage is TRBV5-1 and J usage is TRBJ2-7; 9 bases fit TRBD2. V shed 0 bases and J 2 bases; nucleotides not matched to a gene: 3. Germline V gene sequence: CDR1 SGHRS, CDR2 YFSETQ. The length of the CDR3 is 15 residues. DNA of the CDR3: TGCGCCAGCAGCTTGGTAGCGGGGGAGACCTACGAGCAGTACTTC. Amino acids: CASSLVAGETYEQYF. Looking up the rest from reference TRBV5-1 and TRBJ2-7 gives the full variable domain: KAGVTQTPRYLIKTRGQQVTLSCSPISGHRSVSWYQQTPGQGLQFLFEYFSETQRNKGNFPGRFSGRQFSNSRSEMNVSTLELGDSALYLCASSLVAGETYEQYFGPGTRLTVT.

This clone was seen more than once but under ten times. The genes are TRBV5-5 and TRBJ1-2; a weak D match, TRBD1 (6 bases). V dropped 4 bases and J dropped 3 bases, with 28 bases sitting between them. CDR1 and CDR2 from the germline V gene are SGHKS and YYEKEE (reference sequence). The CDR3 totals 19 residues. The CDR3, as DNA: TGTGCCAGCAGCCCTCTTGAAATCACAGGGACCACCATGTACTATGGCTACACCTTC. This encodes CASSPLEITGTTMYYGYTF. The full variable domain, its missing parts supplied by reference TRBV5-5 and TRBJ1-2, is DAGVTQSPTHLIKTRGQQVTLRCSPISGHKSVSWYQQVLGQGPQFIFQYYEKEERGRGNFPDRFSARQFPNYSSELNVNALLLGDSALYLCASSPLEITGTTMYYGYTFGSGTRLTVV.

The chain has TRBV20-1 and TRBJ2-7, with unresolved D. Germline V gene data show CDR1 as DFQATT and CDR2 as SNEGSKA (reference sequence). V shed 6 bases and J shed 4 bases, with 10 bases lying between them. The CDR3 contains 11 residues. The CDR3 reads CSASDMYEQYF. In DNA form, the CDR3 reads TGCAGTGCGTCCGACATGTACGAGCAGTACTTC.

The rearrangement uses TRBV6-5 and TRBJ1-1; 11 bases fit TRBD1. The CDR3 consists of 15 residues. V was clipped by 6 bases and J by 4 bases; unmatched bases: 7. Per germline, CDR1 MNHEY and CDR2 SVGAGI. The CDR3 spells CASRTDRGPGTEAFF. In DNA, the CDR3 is TGTGCCAGCAGGACGGACAGGGGGCCGGGCACTGAAGCTTTCTTT.

V usage is TRBV9 and J usage is TRBJ2-7, with D perhaps TRBD1 (5 bases). Germline V CDR1 and CDR2: SGDLS, YYNGEE. The CDR3 has 15 residues. Trimming shortened V by 1 base and J by 2 bases, and 13 bases separated the two germline ends. The chain's CDR3 is CASSVSAGQTYEQYF. Written as DNA, the CDR3 is TGTGCCAGCAGCGTATCGGCAGGACAAACCTACGAGCAGTACTTC.

The chain joins TRBV5-1 to TRBJ1-1, with TRBD1 matching 7 bases. V shed 4 bases and J 11 bases; nucleotides not matched to a gene: 8. The V gene's germline CDR1 is SGHRS and CDR2 YFSETQ. The CDR3 has 12 residues. The CDR3 loop reads CASSAGGGRAFF. For the CDR3, the DNA is TGCGCCAGCAGCGCAGGGGGAGGTCGGGCTTTCTTT. The full variable domain, rest sourced from reference TRBV5-1 and TRBJ1-1, is KAGVTQTPRYLIKTRGQQVTLSCSPISGHRSVSWYQQTPGQGLQFLFEYFSETQRNKGNFPGRFSGRQFSNSRSEMNVSTLELGDSALYLCASSAGGGRAFFGQGTRLTVV.

This chain links TRBV30 with TRBJ2-1, with 11 bases aligning to TRBD2. This CDR3 spans 15 amino acids. Germline lookup yields CDR1 GTSNPN and CDR2 SVGIG (reference sequence). This CDR3 reads CFASGGWPTKDEQFF. The CDR3 DNA is TGTTTCGCTAGCGGGGGGTGGCCAACAAAAGATGAGCAGTTCTTC.

This clone was seen a handful of times. This sequence joins TRBV5-8 and TRBJ1-1; D perhaps matches TRBD1 (6 bases). Germline V CDR1 and CDR2: SGHTS, YDEGEE. V gave up 6 bases and J gave up 11 bases, with 14 bases separating them. CDR3 length: 11 amino acids. CDR3 bases: TGTGCCAGCATTGGGGCAGGGGAGGCTTTCTTT. Translating gives CASIGAGEAFF.

The chain combines TRBV5-1 with TRBJ2-5; 10 bases match TRBD2. CDR3 size: 14 residues. Losses at the gene ends were 5 bases for V and 4 bases for J; bases not matched to a gene: 5. Germline V CDR1 and CDR2: SGHRS, YFSETQ. The CDR3 sequence is CASSQRLAGETQYF. In DNA form, the CDR3 reads TGCGCCAGCAGTCAAAGACTAGCGGGAGAGACCCAGTACTTC.

V gene TRBV4-1 combines with J gene TRBJ1-4, with 8 bases aligning to TRBD1. The CDR3 sequence is 15 residues long. The germline gives CDR1 MGHRA, CDR2 YSYEKL. Trimming cost V 2 bases and J 7 bases; bases outside gene matches: 6. The CDR3 protein is CASSQPGQGSEKLFF. CDR3 in DNA: TGCGCCAGCAGCCAACCTGGACAGGGTTCTGAAAAACTGTTTTTT.

This chain links TRBV19 with TRBJ1-1, with TRBD1 identical over 9 bases. Germline CDR1 is LNHDA and CDR2 is SQIVND (reference sequence). The CDR3 extends over 13 amino acids. Germline trimming cut 9 bases from V and 0 bases from J; bases unmatched to any gene: 2. The CDR3, as DNA: TGTGCCAGGGGGACAGGGCTGAACACTGAAGCTTTCTTT. As protein: CARGTGLNTEAFF.

J is TRBJ1-5 and V is TRBV10-1, with D perhaps TRBD1 (6 bases). V was pared by 2 bases and J by 3 bases, with 11 bases between. The CDR3 consists of 15 residues. The germline V gene encodes CDR1 WNHNN and CDR2 SYGVQD (reference sequence). CDR3: CASSEQTGPNQPQHF. The CDR3 coding sequence is TGCGCCAGCAGTGAGCAGACAGGACCCAATCAGCCCCAGCATTTT.

J is TRBJ1-1 and V is TRBV4-2; maybe TRBD1 (6 bases). The CDR3 is 16 amino acids. V was cut by 2 bases and J by 4 bases, with 17 bases left in between. CDR1 and CDR2 (germline): LGHNA, YNFKEQ. CDR3 amino acids: CASSQSNRAWGTEAFF. The CDR3 bases are TGTGCCAGCAGCCAATCCAACAGGGCTTGGGGCACTGAAGCTTTCTTT.

The CDR3 nucleotides are TGTGCCAGCACCCGAGGGAGGGAGTACTCCGAGCAGTACTTC. Translated, it gives CASTRGREYSEQYF. The chain uses TRBV11-1 and TRBJ2-7, with 7 bases fitting TRBD2. The CDR3 runs to 14 residues. Losses at the gene ends were 7 bases for V and 6 bases for J; bases not matched to a gene: 12. Germline V lookup: CDR1 SGHAT, CDR2 FQDESV (reference sequence).

V is TRBV5-1 and J is TRBJ1-4; a weak D match, TRBD1 (5 bases). V gave up 0 bases and J gave up 0 bases, with 9 bases separating them. CDR1 is SGHRS, CDR2 YFSETQ, per germline. The CDR3 extends over 16 amino acids. The CDR3 sequence: CASSLGQGSTNEKLFF. The CDR3 coding sequence is TGCGCCAGCAGCTTGGGGCAGGGCTCAACTAATGAAAAACTGTTTTTT.